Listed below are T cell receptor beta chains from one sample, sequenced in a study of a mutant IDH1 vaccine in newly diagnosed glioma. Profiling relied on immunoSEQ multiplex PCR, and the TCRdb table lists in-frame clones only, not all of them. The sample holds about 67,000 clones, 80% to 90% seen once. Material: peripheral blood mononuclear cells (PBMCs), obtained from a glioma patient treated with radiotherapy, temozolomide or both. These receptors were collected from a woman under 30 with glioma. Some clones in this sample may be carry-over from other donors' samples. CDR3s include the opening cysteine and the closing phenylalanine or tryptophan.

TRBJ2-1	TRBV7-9	CASSLPLVYNEQFF
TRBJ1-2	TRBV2	CASGTAGRPLGYTF
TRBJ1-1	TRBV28	CASSHNRVAEAFF
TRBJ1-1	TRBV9	CASSVGRDRVTTEAFF
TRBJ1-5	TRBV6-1	CASSEEGSWGNQPQHF
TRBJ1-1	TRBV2	CASVGDTMNTEAFF
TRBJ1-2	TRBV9	CASSPQTGEGVYGYTF
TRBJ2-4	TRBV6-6	CATRTGKNIQYF
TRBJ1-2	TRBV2	CALRGGVYGYTF
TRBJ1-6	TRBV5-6	CASSLNYNSPLHF
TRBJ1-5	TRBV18	CASSPQGYLNQPQHF
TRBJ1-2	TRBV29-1	CSVEVSGTGGGYTF
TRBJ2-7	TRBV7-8	CASSLVGVTYEQYF
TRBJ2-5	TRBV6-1	CASRSRELAYETQYF
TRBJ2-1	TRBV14	CASSQTSGSGWYEQFF
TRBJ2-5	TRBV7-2	CASSPTGGAETQYF
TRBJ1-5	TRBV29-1	CSVEVSGLGAQHF
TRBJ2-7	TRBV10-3	CAISEEGPPYEQYF
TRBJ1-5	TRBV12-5	CASGEYQPQHF
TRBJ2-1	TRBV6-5	CASSYSWAGGNEQFF
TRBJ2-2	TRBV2	CASGTGTDNTGELFF
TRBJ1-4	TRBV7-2	CASKWDLLNEKLFF
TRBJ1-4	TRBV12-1	CASSTGQGPREKLFF
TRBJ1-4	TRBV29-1	CSVATGRGYEKLFF
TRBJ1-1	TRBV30	CAWDRLGRHNTEAFF